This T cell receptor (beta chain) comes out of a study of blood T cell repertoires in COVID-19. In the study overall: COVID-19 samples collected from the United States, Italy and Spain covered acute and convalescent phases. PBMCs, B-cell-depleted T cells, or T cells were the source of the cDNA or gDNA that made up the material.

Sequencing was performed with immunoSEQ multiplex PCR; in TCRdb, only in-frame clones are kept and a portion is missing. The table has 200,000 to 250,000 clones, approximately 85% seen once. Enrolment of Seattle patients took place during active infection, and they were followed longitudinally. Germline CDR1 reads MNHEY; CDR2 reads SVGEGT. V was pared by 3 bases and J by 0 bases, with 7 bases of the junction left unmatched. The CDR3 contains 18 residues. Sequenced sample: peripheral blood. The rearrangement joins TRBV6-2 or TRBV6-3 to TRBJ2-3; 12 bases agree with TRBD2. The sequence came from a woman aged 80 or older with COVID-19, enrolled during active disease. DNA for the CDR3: TGTGCCAGCAGTTATACTAGCGGGGGGCCTACTAGCACAGATACGCAGTATTTT. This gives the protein CASSYTSGGPTSTDTQYF.